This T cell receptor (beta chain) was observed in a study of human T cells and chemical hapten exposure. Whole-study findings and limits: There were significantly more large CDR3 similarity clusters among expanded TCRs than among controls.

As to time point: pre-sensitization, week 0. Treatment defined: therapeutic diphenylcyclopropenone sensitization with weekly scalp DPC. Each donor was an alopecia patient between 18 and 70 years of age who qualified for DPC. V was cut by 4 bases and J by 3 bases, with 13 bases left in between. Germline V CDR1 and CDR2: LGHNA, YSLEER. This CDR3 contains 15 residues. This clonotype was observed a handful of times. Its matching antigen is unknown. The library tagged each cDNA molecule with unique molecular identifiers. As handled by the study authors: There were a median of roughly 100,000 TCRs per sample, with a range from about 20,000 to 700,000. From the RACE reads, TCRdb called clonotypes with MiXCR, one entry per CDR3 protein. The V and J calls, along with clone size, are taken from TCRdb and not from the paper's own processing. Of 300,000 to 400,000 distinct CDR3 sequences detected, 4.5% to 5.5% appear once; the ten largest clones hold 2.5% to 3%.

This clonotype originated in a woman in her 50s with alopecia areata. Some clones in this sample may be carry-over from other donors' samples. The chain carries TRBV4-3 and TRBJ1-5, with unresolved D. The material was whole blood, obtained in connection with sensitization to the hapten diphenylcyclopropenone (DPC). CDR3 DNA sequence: TGCGCCAGCAGCCGAAACCGGGCCTCCAATCAGCCCCAGCATTTT. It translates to CASSRNRASNQPQHF.